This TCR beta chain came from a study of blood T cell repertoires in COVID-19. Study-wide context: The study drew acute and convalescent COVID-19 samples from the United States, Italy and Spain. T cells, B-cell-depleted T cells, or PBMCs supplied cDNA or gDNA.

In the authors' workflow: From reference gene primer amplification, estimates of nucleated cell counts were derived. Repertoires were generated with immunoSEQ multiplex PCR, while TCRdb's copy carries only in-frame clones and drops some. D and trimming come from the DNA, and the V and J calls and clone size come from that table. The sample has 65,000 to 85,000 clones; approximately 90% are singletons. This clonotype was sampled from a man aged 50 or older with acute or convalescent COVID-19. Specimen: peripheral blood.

The CDR3: CASSSLTGSSGLWEQYV. The CDR3, as DNA: TGTGCCAGCAGTTCCCTGACCGGGAGTAGCGGATTGTGGGAGCAGTACGTC. The J gene is TRBJ2-7, the V gene TRBV6-2 or TRBV6-3; perhaps TRBD2 as D (6 bases). Germline V gene data show CDR1 as MNHEY and CDR2 as SVGEGT. Deletions cut 4 bases from V and 7 bases from J, with 26 bases between. The CDR3 runs to 17 residues.